The T cell receptor beta chain described here comes from a study of cytomegalovirus exposure and HLA in healthy donors. This CDR3 comprises 18 residues. Those who donated were healthy bone marrow donors. The PCR was carried out with 60 Vbeta primers and 13 Jbeta primers. Assay used: immunoSEQ multiplex PCR; TCRdb lists only in-frame clones, some missing. The sample has around 110,000 clones, over 80% seen once. The chain carries TRBV21-1 and TRBJ2-5; the table's D call, TRBD1, has no DNA check behind it. The end of the DNA aligns better with TRBJ2-7, so the J call may be wrong. TRBV21-1 is annotated as a pseudogene. The sequence derives from a man under 40 in good health and CMV-seronegative. Material for sequencing was PBMCs. CDR3 in DNA: TGTGCCAGCAGCAAGGGTTATTCGGACACCCGACTTTCCTACGAGCAGTACTTC. This sequence encodes CASSKGYSDTRLSYEQYF.